This TCR beta chain was identified during a study of cytomegalovirus exposure and HLA in healthy donors. The study ran its PCR with 60 Vbeta and 13 Jbeta primers. The data were produced by immunoSEQ multiplex PCR, yet TCRdb's version contains in-frame clones alone and is incomplete. The sample yields more than 150,000 clones, more than 75% seen once. As regards this clone: Its antigen is undetermined.

General study results and limits: In a later analysis, most CMV-associated TCR beta chains appeared HLA-restricted. Whilst most TCR sequences proved rare, a subset of public TCRs occurred across many donors.

V lost 5 bases and J lost 4; bases outside the gene matches: 16. The CDR3 is 19 amino acids. Germline assignment: CDR1 SGHTA and CDR2 FQGNSA. The chain combines TRBV7-2 with TRBJ2-3; the match to TRBD2 covers 12 bases. This receptor was identified in a woman aged 45-65 years in good health and CMV-seropositive. Sequenced input: PBMCs. CDR3 sequence reads: CASSRRPRPGTSGSDTQYF. CDR3 nucleotides: TGTGCCAGCAGCCGGCGACCCCGTCCCGGGACTAGCGGGTCAGATACGCAGTATTTT.